Following are 17 T cell receptor beta chains from one sample sequenced in a study of T-cell reconstitution after alpha-beta-depleted transplantation in children. Using unique molecular identifiers, the investigators prepared the TCRbeta library. TCRdb ran MiXCR on the PCR reads and lists one entry per CDR3 protein. The profile shows 250,000 to 300,000 distinct CDR3 sequences, more than 9% of them singletons. Sample: peripheral blood, taken 180 days after TCRalphabeta/CD19-depleted stem cell transplant. These receptor sequences come from a male patient aged 2-10 years who had a stem cell transplant for chronic granulomatous disease, so the T cells may come from the graft donor.

This clonotype was picked up many times. The chain recombines TRBV20-1 with TRBJ2-1, with 8 bases fitting TRBD2. Germline V lookup: CDR1 DFQATT, CDR2 SNEGSKA (reference sequence). The CDR3 runs 16 residues. After removal of 4 bases from V and 0 bases from J, the junction contained 8 bases not matched to a gene. The CDR3 loop reads CSAKGLAFASYNEQFF. In DNA, the CDR3 is TGCAGTGCTAAAGGACTAGCCTTCGCCTCCTACAATGAGCAGTTCTTC.

The rearrangement uses TRBV5-3 and TRBJ2-1; no definite D call. Being an ORF, TRBV5-3 has a function that is uncertain. The CDR3 has 17 residues. The V end lost 8 bases, the J end lost 2 bases, and 23 bases lay between the germline ends. The CDR3 reads CARGPGPWTAAYNEQFF. The CDR3 DNA follows: TGTGCCAGGGGCCCCGGGCCATGGACGGCTGCCTACAATGAGCAGTTCTTC.

The table lists this clonotype with many counts. The chain combines TRBV5-1 with TRBJ2-5, with D maybe TRBD2 (6 bases). V dropped 5 bases and J dropped 5 bases, with 16 bases sitting between them. CDR3 size: 14 residues. Germline V gene lookup returns CDR1 SGHRS and CDR2 YFSETQ. This CDR3 is CASRWDSSTETQYF. CDR3 nucleotide sequence: TGCGCCAGCAGATGGGACTCCTCGACGGAGACCCAGTACTTC.

The chain has TRBV30 and TRBJ1-3; the D is unclear. CDR1 is GTSNPN, CDR2 SVGIG, per germline (reference sequence). Trimming cost V 0 bases and J 3 bases, with 9 bases left between them. This CDR3 contains 14 residues. The CDR3 coding sequence is TGTGCCTGGAGTGTACCCAGTTTTGGAAACACCATATATTTT. Translation: CAWSVPSFGNTIYF.

This clonotype was seen ten or more times. The chain is built from TRBV4-1 and TRBJ2-7; 9 bases line up with TRBD2. This CDR3 has 16 amino acids. The ends lost 1 base at V and 0 bases at J; junction bases unmatched: 4. Germline values: CDR1 MGHRA, CDR2 YSYEKL. CDR3 nucleotide sequence: TGCGCCAGCAGCCAAGGCCGCGGGAGGGTCTCCTACGAGCAGTACTTC. Residues: CASSQGRGRVSYEQYF.

This clonotype was seen at least ten times. The V call is TRBV12-3 or TRBV12-4, the J call TRBJ2-5, with 10 bases that match TRBD2. The CDR3 has 14 residues. V shed 6 bases, J shed 5 bases, and the junction held 6 bases outside the gene matches. CDR3 coding DNA: TGTGCCAGCAGCCTAGCGGGAGCCAGTGAGACCCAGTACTTC. Translation: CASSLAGASETQYF.

This clonotype was observed many times. The chain uses TRBV20-1 and TRBJ2-1; D is perhaps TRBD1 (6 bases). Germline lookup yields CDR1 DFQATT and CDR2 SNEGSKA (reference sequence). Trimming cost V 1 base and J 4 bases, with 8 bases left between them. The CDR3 has 13 amino acids. The CDR3 nucleotides are TGCAGTGCTAGAGCACAGGGATACAATGAGCAGTTCTTC. It specifies CSARAQGYNEQFF.

With regard to this clonotype: Given a much more abundant clone one base away, this may be a read error. The gene calls are TRBV7-8 and TRBJ1-5; no firm D call. V lost 1 base and J lost 9, with 19 bases in between. This CDR3 has 16 amino acids. The germline V gene encodes CDR1 SGHVS and CDR2 FQNEAQ. CDR3 DNA: TGTGCCAGCAGCTTAGGGGTCCTACTTTTGCGTCGGCCCCAGCATTTT. Translated: CASSLGVLLLRRPQHF.

This clonotype was counted many times. CDR3 DNA sequence: TGTGCCAGCAGTGAAGTTGCAGGGAGTGGAGAGACCCAGTACTTC. Translating it yields CASSEVAGSGETQYF. The chain employs TRBV6-1 and TRBJ2-5; D tentatively fits TRBD1 or TRBD2 (5 bases each). The CDR3 spans 15 residues. V was clipped by 1 base and J by 4 bases, with 13 bases between them. The V gene's germline CDR1 is MNHNS and CDR2 SASEGT.

The count of this clonotype is one. The CDR3 reads CASSWWADRYEQYF. DNA of the CDR3: TGCGCCAGCAGCTGGTGGGCAGACCGATACGAGCAGTACTTC. The V and J genes are TRBV5-1 and TRBJ2-7; D remains ambiguous. The V end lost 3 bases, the J end lost 4 bases, and 14 bases lay between the germline ends. CDR3 length: 14 amino acids. Germline CDR1 SGHRS, CDR2 YFSETQ. The entire variable domain, with the rest obtained from reference TRBV5-1 and TRBJ2-7, is as follows: KAGVTQTPRYLIKTRGQQVTLSCSPISGHRSVSWYQQTPGQGLQFLFEYFSETQRNKGNFPGRFSGRQFSNSRSEMNVSTLELGDSALYLCASSWWADRYEQYFGPGTRLTVT.

This clonotype was seen many times. For the CDR3, the DNA is TGTGCCAGCAGTACGACAGAGCAAGGTTTTGGCAATCAGCCCCAGCATTTT. As protein: CASSTTEQGFGNQPQHF. The chain is built from TRBV12-3 or TRBV12-4 and TRBJ1-5; D possibly corresponds to TRBD1 (5 bases). The V gene lost 5 bases and the J gene lost 2 bases, with 19 bases spanning the gap. CDR3 length: 17 amino acids.

The V gene is TRBV29-1, the J gene TRBJ1-2, with D hard to call. Between the trimmed V and J ends, which lost 4 bases and 4 bases, there was a span of 13 bases. Germline V gene sequence: CDR1 SQVTM, CDR2 ANQGSEA. This CDR3 contains 13 residues. CDR3 nucleotide sequence: TGCAGCGTTGCCCTGGTTTCGGCCTATGGCTACACCTTC. This translates into CSVALVSAYGYTF.

This clonotype was counted at least ten times. V is TRBV7-9 and J is TRBJ2-1, with D unclear. The CDR3 is 14 amino acids. V dropped 1 base and J dropped 7 bases, with 11 bases sitting between them. CDR1 is SEHNR, CDR2 FQNEAQ, per germline (reference sequence). The DNA for the CDR3 is TGTGCCAGCAGCTTAGTACTGGCCCGGAATGAGCAGTTCTTC. The encoded protein is CASSLVLARNEQFF.

This clonotype occurred many times. The chain uses TRBV6-5 and TRBJ2-3; tentative D call: TRBD2 (6 bases). This CDR3 spans 18 amino acids. Trimming shortened V by 2 bases and J by 0 bases, and 18 bases separated the two germline ends. Looked up from germline, CDR1 is MNHEY and CDR2 is SVGAGI. CDR3 residues: CASSYRRGGRSSTDTQYF. As DNA, the CDR3 is TGTGCCAGCAGTTACCGGCGTGGAGGGCGGTCTAGCACAGATACGCAGTATTTT.

This clonotype came up many times. The chain carries TRBV5-1 and TRBJ1-1; a possible D gene is TRBD1 (6 bases). This CDR3 region has 14 residues. Trimming removed 3 bases at V and 4 bases at J, with 13 bases between. Germline values: CDR1 SGHRS, CDR2 YFSETQ. DNA of the CDR3: TGCGCCAGCAGCTGGAGGGGGGGAGGCACTGAAGCTTTCTTT. This gives the protein CASSWRGGGTEAFF.

This clonotype was detected many times. CDR3 region: CASSTSAYNEQFF. The CDR3 DNA is TGCGCCAGCAGCACTAGCGCCTACAATGAGCAGTTCTTC. The chain recombines TRBV5-1 with TRBJ2-1; 7 positions match TRBD2. The length of the CDR3 is 13 residues. V shed 4 bases and J 2 bases; nucleotides not matched to a gene: 0. From germline, CDR1 is SGHRS and CDR2 YFSETQ.

This clonotype was detected many times. The V gene is TRBV12-3 or TRBV12-4, the J gene TRBJ2-3; TRBD2 aligns across 8 bases. This CDR3 has 16 amino acids. V dropped 4 bases and J dropped 6; count of bases not matched to a gene: 12. The CDR3 coding sequence is TGTGCCAGCAGTTCCCCGCGGAGCGGGAGAGGTGATACGCAGTATTTT. Its translation is CASSSPRSGRGDTQYF.